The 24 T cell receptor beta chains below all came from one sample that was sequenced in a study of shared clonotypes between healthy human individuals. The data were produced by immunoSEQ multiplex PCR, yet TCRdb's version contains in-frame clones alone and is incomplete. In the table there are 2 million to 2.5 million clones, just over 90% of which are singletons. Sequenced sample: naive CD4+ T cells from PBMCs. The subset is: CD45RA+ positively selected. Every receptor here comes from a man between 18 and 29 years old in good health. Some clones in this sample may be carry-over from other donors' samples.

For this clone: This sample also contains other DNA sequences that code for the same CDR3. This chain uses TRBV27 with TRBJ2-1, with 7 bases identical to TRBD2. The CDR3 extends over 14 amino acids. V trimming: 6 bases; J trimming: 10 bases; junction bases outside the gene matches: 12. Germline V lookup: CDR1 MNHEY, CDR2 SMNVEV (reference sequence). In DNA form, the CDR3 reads TGTGCCAGCAGCAGGCTGGCGGGAGTGCGCGAGCAGTTCTTC. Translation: CASSRLAGVREQFF.

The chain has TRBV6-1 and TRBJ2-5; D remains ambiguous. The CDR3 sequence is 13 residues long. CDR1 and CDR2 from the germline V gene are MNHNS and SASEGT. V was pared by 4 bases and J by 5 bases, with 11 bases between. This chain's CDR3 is CASSGVTVETQYF. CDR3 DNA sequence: TGTGCCAGCAGTGGGGTAACTGTGGAGACCCAGTACTTC.

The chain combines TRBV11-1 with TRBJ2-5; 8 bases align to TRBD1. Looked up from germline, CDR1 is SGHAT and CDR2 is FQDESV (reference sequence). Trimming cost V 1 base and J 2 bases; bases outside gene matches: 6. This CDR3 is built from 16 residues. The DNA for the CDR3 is TGTGCCAGCAGCTTAGGGGGGACAGGTTTGCAAGAGACCCAGTACTTC. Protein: CASSLGGTGLQETQYF.

CDR3 protein: CASSQARLAGGDNEQFF. In DNA, the CDR3 is TGCGCCAGCAGCCAAGCCCGACTAGCGGGAGGTGATAATGAGCAGTTCTTC. The chain uses TRBV4-1 and TRBJ2-1, with 13 bases fitting TRBD2. Germline values: CDR1 MGHRA, CDR2 YSYEKL. There are 17 residues in the CDR3. V was clipped by 1 base and J by 7 bases; unmatched bases: 7.

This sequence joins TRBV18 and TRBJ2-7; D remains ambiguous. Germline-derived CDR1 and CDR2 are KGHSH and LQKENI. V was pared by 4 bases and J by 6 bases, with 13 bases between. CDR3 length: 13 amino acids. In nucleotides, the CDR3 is TGTGCCAGCTCACTTACCTCTCTGAGCGAGCAGTACTTC. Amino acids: CASSLTSLSEQYF.

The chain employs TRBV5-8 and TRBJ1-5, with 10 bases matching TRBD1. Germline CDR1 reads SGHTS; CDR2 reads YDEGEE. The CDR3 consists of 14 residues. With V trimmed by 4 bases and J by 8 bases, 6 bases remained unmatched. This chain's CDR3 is CASSQGQGWEPQHF. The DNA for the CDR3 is TGTGCCAGCAGCCAGGGACAGGGGTGGGAGCCCCAGCATTTT.

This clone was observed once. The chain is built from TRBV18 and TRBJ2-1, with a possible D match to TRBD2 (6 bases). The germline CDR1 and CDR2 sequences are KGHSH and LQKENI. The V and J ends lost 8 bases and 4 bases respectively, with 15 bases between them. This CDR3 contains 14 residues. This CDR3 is CASLGDSGYNEQFF. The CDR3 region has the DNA TGTGCCAGCCTTGGGGATAGCGGATACAATGAGCAGTTCTTC.

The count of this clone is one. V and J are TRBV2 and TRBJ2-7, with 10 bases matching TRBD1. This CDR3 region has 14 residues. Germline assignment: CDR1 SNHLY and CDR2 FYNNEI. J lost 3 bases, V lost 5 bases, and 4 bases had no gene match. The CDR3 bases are TGTGCCAGCAGTTCGGGACAGGGGAACTACGAGCAGTACTTC. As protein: CASSSGQGNYEQYF.

This chain's CDR3 is CSPDKQGPYNEQFF. The CDR3 DNA sequence: TGCAGCCCCGATAAACAGGGGCCCTACAATGAGCAGTTCTTC. The gene calls are TRBV29-1 and TRBJ2-1; 7 nucleotides align to TRBD1. The CDR3 totals 14 residues. V was clipped by 8 bases and J by 2 bases; unmatched bases: 9. From germline, CDR1 is SQVTM and CDR2 ANQGSEA.

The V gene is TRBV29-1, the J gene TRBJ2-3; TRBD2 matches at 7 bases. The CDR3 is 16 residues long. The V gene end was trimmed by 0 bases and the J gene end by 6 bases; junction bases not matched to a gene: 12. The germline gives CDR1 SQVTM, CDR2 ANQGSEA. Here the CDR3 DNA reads TGCAGCGTTGAAGATTTAACGGGAGGCCCGGGGGATACGCAGTATTTT. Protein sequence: CSVEDLTGGPGDTQYF.

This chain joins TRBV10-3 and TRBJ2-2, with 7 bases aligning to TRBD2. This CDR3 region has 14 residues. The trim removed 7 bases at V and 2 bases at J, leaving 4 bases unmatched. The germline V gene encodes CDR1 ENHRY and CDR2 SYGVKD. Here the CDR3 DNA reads TGTGCCATCACTAGGGACTACAACACCGGGGAGCTGTTTTTT. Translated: CAITRDYNTGELFF.

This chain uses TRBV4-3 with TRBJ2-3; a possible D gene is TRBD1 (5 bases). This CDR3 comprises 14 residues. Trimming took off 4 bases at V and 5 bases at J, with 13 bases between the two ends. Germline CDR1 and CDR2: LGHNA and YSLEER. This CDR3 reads CASSRGHSRDTQYF. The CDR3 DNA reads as TGCGCCAGCAGCCGAGGACACAGCCGAGATACGCAGTATTTT.

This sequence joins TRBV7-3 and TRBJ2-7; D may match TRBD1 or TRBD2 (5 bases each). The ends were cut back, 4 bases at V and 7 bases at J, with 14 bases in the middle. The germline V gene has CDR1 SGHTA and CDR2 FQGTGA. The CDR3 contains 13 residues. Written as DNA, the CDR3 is TGTGCCAGCAGCTCTTGGGACGGCCGAGAGCAGTACTTC. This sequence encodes CASSSWDGREQYF.

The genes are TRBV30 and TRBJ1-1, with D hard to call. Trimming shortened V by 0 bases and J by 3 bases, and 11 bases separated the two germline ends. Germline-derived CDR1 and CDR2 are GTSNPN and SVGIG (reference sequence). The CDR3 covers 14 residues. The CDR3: CAWSVHGFYTEAFF. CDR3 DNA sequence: TGTGCCTGGAGTGTACACGGATTTTACACTGAAGCTTTCTTT.

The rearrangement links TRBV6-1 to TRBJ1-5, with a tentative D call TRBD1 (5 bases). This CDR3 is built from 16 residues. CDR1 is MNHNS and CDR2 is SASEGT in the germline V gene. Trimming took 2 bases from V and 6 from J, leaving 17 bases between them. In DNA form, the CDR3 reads TGTGCCAGCAGTGAAAGTTCGGGACGTAGTACTCAGCCCCAGCATTTT. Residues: CASSESSGRSTQPQHF.

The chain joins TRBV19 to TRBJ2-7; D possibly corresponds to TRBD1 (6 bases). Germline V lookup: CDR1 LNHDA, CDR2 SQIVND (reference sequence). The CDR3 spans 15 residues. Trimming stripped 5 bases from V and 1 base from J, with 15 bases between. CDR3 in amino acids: CASSRPGTTSYEQYF. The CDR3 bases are TGTGCCAGTAGTCGCCCCGGGACAACTTCCTACGAGCAGTACTTC.

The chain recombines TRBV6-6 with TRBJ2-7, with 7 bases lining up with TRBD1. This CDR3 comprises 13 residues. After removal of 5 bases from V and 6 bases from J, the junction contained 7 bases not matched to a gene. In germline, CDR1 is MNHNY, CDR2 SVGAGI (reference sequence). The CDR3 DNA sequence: TGTGCCAGCAGTGAGACAGGGTCGGGCGAGCAGTACTTC. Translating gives CASSETGSGEQYF.

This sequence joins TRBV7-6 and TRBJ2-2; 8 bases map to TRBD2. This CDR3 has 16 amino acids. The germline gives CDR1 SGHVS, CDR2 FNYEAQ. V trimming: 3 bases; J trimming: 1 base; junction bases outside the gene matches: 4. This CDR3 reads CASSFRLAGNTGELFF. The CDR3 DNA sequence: TGTGCCAGCAGCTTTAGGCTAGCGGGGAACACCGGGGAGCTGTTTTTT.

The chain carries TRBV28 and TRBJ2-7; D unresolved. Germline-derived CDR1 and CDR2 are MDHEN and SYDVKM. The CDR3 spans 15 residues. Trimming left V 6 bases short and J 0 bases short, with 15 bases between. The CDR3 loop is CASRSGPASSYEQYF. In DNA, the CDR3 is TGTGCCAGCAGATCTGGACCCGCGAGCTCCTACGAGCAGTACTTC.

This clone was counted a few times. The CDR3 sequence: CASSLAGRVGLFF. The DNA for the CDR3 is TGTGCCAGCAGCTTAGCGGGCAGGGTTGGGCTGTTTTTT. V usage is TRBV7-8 and J usage is TRBJ2-2; possibly TRBD1 for D (5 bases). The CDR3 has 13 amino acids. Germline CDR1 is SGHVS and CDR2 is FQNEAQ. Trimming left V 0 bases short and J 13 bases short, with 12 bases between.

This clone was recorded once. Here the CDR3 DNA reads TGCGCCAGCAGCTCCGGATCGGGTTACGAGCAGTACTTC. It is translated as CASSSGSGYEQYF. This chain joins TRBV5-1 and TRBJ2-7; no firm D call. The CDR3 sequence is 13 residues long. V was pared by 3 bases and J by 4 bases, with 11 bases between. Germline CDR1 and CDR2: SGHRS and YFSETQ.

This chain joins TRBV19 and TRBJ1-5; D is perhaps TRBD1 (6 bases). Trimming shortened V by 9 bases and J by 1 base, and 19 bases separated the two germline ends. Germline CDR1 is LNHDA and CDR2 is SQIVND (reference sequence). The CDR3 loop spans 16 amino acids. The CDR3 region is CASARQGLYSNQPQHF. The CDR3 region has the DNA TGTGCCAGCGCTCGCCAGGGGCTTTACAGCAATCAGCCCCAGCATTTT.

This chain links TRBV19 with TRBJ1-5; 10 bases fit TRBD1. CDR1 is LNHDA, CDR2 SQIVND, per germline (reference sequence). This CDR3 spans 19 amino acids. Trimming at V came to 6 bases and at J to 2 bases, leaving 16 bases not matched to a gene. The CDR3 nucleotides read TGTGCCAGTAGCCGTCCGGGACAGGGGCTTGAAGGGGGCAATCAGCCCCAGCATTTT. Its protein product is CASSRPGQGLEGGNQPQHF.

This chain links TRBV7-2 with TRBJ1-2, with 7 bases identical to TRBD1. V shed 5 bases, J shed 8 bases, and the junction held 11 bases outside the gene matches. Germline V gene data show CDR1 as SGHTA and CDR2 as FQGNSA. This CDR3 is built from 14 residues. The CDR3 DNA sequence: TGTGCCAGCAGCCGAGGGGGCACTATGAAAGGCTACACCTTC. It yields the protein CASSRGGTMKGYTF.